These 2 T cell receptor beta chains were sequenced from one sample in a study of Ad26.COV2.S vaccination and SARS-CoV-2 variants. Treatment noted: some 20 received Ad26.COV2.S at low or high dose, single or two shots; about 5 received placebo; per-sample allocation not given. The investigators took samples on day 63 after the first vaccine or placebo injection. Measured with immunoSEQ multiplex PCR; TCRdb has only the in-frame clones, and not every one. Among around 340,000 clones, approximately 90% were seen once, and the ten largest hold approximately 5%. The sample consisted of peripheral blood, taken in a trial of Ad26.COV2.S vaccine versus placebo. The receptors derive from a person between 18 and 65 years old who received the Ad26.COV2.S COVID-19 vaccine or a placebo.

This chain uses TRBV18 with TRBJ1-1; 12 bases map to TRBD1. Germline CDR1 and CDR2: KGHSH and LQKENI. V lost 6 bases to trimming and J lost 3 bases; unmatched junction nucleotides: 11. The CDR3 is made up of 17 amino acids. CDR3 in DNA: TGTGCCAGCTCCCGGTTACCGGGACAGGGGGCCGACACTGAAGCTTTCTTT. Its translation: CASSRLPGQGADTEAFF.

The chain employs TRBV14 and TRBJ2-5, with D uncertain. The CDR3 covers 14 residues. Germline V gene sequence: CDR1 SGHDN, CDR2 FVKESK. V lost 1 base and J 4 bases, leaving 10 bases between the germline ends. CDR3 in DNA: TGTGCCAGCAGCCAAGTAAACATAAGAGAGACCCAGTACTTC. It yields the protein CASSQVNIRETQYF.